A single sample is the source of the 29 T cell receptor beta chains below, sequenced in a study of T-cell reconstitution after alpha-beta-depleted transplantation in children. A TCRbeta library incorporating unique molecular identifiers was prepared. One entry per CDR3 protein, called by TCRdb with MiXCR from the PCR reads. The data contain around 200,000 distinct CDR3 sequences, 11% of them singletons. The sequenced sample was PBMCs, obtained before TCRalphabeta/CD19-depleted stem cell transplant. The receptors come from a child younger than two with acute myeloid leukemia, due to receive a stem cell transplant.

This clonotype showed up many times. The chain links TRBV6-2 or TRBV6-3 to TRBJ2-3, with D unclear. Germline values: CDR1 MNHEY, CDR2 SVGEGT. CDR3 length: 12 amino acids. V shed 7 bases and J shed 1 base, with 6 bases lying between them. The DNA for the CDR3 is TGTGCCAGCATGGCGGGCACAGATACGCAGTATTTT. It specifies CASMAGTDTQYF.

This clonotype was found many times. V and J are TRBV24-1 and TRBJ2-7; 8 bases fit TRBD1. CDR3 size: 16 residues. Germline V gene lookup returns CDR1 KGHDR and CDR2 SFDVKD. Losses at the gene ends were 2 bases for V and 3 bases for J; bases not matched to a gene: 8. CDR3 loop: CATSDWGTGGGYEQYF. The CDR3 nucleotides read TGTGCCACCAGTGATTGGGGGACAGGAGGGGGCTACGAGCAGTACTTC.

This clonotype has at least ten counts. This chain connects TRBV12-3 or TRBV12-4 to TRBJ2-3, with 7 bases lining up with TRBD1. The CDR3 totals 15 residues. J gave up 2 bases and V 7 bases, and 9 bases lay outside the gene matches. The CDR3 DNA reads TGTGCCAGCACTCATCCGGGACAGCCCACAGATACGCAGTATTTT. This translates into CASTHPGQPTDTQYF.

There are many counts of this clonotype. The CDR3 bases are TGTGCCAGCAGCTTACCCTTATCCACCGGGGAGCTGTTTTTT. It is translated as CASSLPLSTGELFF. The genes are TRBV7-9 and TRBJ2-2; D unresolved. V shed 2 bases and J shed 4 bases, with 8 bases lying between them. Germline V gives CDR1 SEHNR, CDR2 FQNEAQ (reference sequence). The CDR3 runs 14 residues.

This clonotype was recorded many times. This chain links TRBV12-3 or TRBV12-4 with TRBJ2-2; D is unclear. The CDR3 is 14 residues long. The germline V and J ends were trimmed by 3 bases and 2 bases, with 7 bases remaining between them. For the CDR3, the DNA is TGTGCCAGCAGTTTCTACTCTAACACCGGGGAGCTGTTTTTT. Encoded protein: CASSFYSNTGELFF.

This clonotype has more than one count but fewer than ten. J is TRBJ2-7 and V is TRBV2, with 13 bases lining up with TRBD2. Germline V gene lookup returns CDR1 SNHLY and CDR2 FYNNEI. The CDR3 is 15 residues long. With V trimmed by 6 bases and J by 3 bases, 5 bases remained unmatched. The CDR3 sequence: CASRVRTSGSYEQYF. The CDR3 bases are TGTGCCAGCAGAGTACGGACTAGCGGGAGCTACGAGCAGTACTTC.

This clonotype has only one observation. A much larger clone is a single base away; this may be a read error. The gene calls are TRBV7-1 and TRBJ2-1; a weak D match, TRBD1 (5 bases). TRBV7-1 is sorted into the ORF group, with uncertain function. The CDR3 is 13 residues long. V was shortened by 1 base and J by 9 bases, with 10 bases between the two germline ends. CDR3 in DNA: TGTGCCAGCAGCTCAGGGCAGGGTGGTGAGCAGTTCTTC. Amino acids: CASSSGQGGEQFF.

This clonotype was found many times. The rearrangement uses TRBV20-1 and TRBJ1-6; no reliable D call. The CDR3 spans 14 residues. Germline CDR1 and CDR2: DFQATT and SNEGSKA (reference sequence). Deletions cut 1 base from V and 8 bases from J, with 12 bases between. The CDR3 nucleotides are TGCAGTGCTAGAGGCGGGGTCATCGATTCACCCCTCCACTTT. It yields the protein CSARGGVIDSPLHF.

The chain links TRBV11-2 to TRBJ1-1, with D possibly matching TRBD1 (6 bases). V was trimmed by 0 bases and J by 3 bases, leaving 14 bases between them. Germline V gives CDR1 SGHAT, CDR2 FQNNGV. This CDR3 contains 16 residues. The CDR3 loop is CASSLEGGHSDTEAFF. DNA of the CDR3: TGTGCCAGCAGCTTAGAAGGGGGACATTCGGACACTGAAGCTTTCTTT.

This clonotype was seen a few times. J is TRBJ2-1 and V is TRBV20-1; 7 nucleotides line up with TRBD2. The CDR3 sequence is 13 residues long. After removal of 3 bases from V and 7 bases from J, the junction contained 6 bases not matched to a gene. Germline V gene lookup returns CDR1 DFQATT and CDR2 SNEGSKA (reference sequence). Here the CDR3 reads CSASGGRGNEQFF. DNA of the CDR3: TGCAGTGCTAGTGGCGGGAGAGGAAATGAGCAGTTCTTC.

There are a few counts of this clonotype. The chain is built from TRBV30 and TRBJ2-3, with D possibly TRBD1 on 5 matching bases. Trimming removed 5 bases at V and 3 bases at J, with 12 bases between. CDR3 length: 13 amino acids. Germline V lookup: CDR1 GTSNPN, CDR2 SVGIG (reference sequence). The CDR3 sequence is CAWLRGGTDTQYF. CDR3 DNA: TGTGCCTGGCTAAGGGGTGGGACAGATACGCAGTATTTT. The entire variable domain, with the rest obtained from reference TRBV30 and TRBJ2-3, is as follows: SQTIHQWPATLVQPVGSPLSLECTVEGTSNPNLYWYRQAAGRGLQLLFYSVGIGQISSEVPQNLSASRPQDRQFILSSKKLLLSDSGFYLCAWLRGGTDTQYFGPGTRLTVL.

This clonotype was counted many times. J is TRBJ2-7 and V is TRBV20-1; TRBD2 matches 10 bases. The germline V gene encodes CDR1 DFQATT and CDR2 SNEGSKA (reference sequence). The CDR3 covers 13 residues. The V segment lost 4 bases and the J segment 4 bases; nucleotides outside the gene matches: 4. DNA of the CDR3: TGCAGTGCTATCGCGACTAGCGGGTACGAGCAGTACTTC. The encoded protein is CSAIATSGYEQYF.

V gene TRBV5-5 combines with J gene TRBJ2-1; TRBD2 matches at 7 bases. This CDR3 comprises 16 residues. CDR1 SGHKS and CDR2 YYEKEE come from the germline V gene (reference sequence). J lost 0 bases, V lost 3 bases, and 6 bases had no gene match. The CDR3 nucleotides are TGTGCCAGCAGCTCCCGGGGGGTCCTCTCCTACAATGAGCAGTTCTTC. It codes for CASSSRGVLSYNEQFF.

Of note for this clonotype: This may be a read error: a much more frequent sequence differs by one nucleotide. The chain carries TRBV2 and TRBJ2-1, with TRBD2 identical over 11 bases. Germline V CDR1 and CDR2: SNHLY, FYNNEI. The CDR3 consists of 15 residues. CDR3 sequence reads: CASCLAGGGGNEQLF. CDR3 bases: TGTGCCAGCTGCCTAGCGGGAGGCGGGGGCAATGAGCAGCTCTTC.

Many counts were recorded for this clonotype. The chain carries TRBV7-2 and TRBJ2-3, with D unresolved. CDR3 length equals 15 residues. Germline values: CDR1 SGHTA, CDR2 FQGNSA. V gave up 2 bases and J gave up 4 bases, with 13 bases separating them. CDR3 DNA sequence: TGTGCCAGCAGCTTACGTCAAGGGATCGCAGATACGCAGTATTTT. It yields the protein CASSLRQGIADTQYF.

The chain carries TRBV3-1 and TRBJ2-3, with D possibly being TRBD2 (6 bases). This CDR3 region has 16 residues. Trimming left V 3 bases short and J 4 bases short, with 17 bases between. Germline CDR1 reads LGHDT; CDR2 reads YNNKEL (reference sequence). The CDR3 nucleotides are TGTGCCAGCAGCCAGGAGGGAGTTGGAACGGCAGATACGCAGTATTTT. Protein: CASSQEGVGTADTQYF.

At least ten counts were recorded for this clonotype. The V and J genes are TRBV9 and TRBJ2-2, with D possibly TRBD2 on 5 matching bases. The V gene lost 0 bases and the J gene lost 7 bases, with 13 bases spanning the gap. This CDR3 is built from 15 residues. Germline CDR1 reads SGDLS; CDR2 reads YYNGEE. CDR3 in DNA: TGTGCCAGCAGCGTAGCTATTCGGGGTGGCGGGGAGCTGTTTTTT. Its translation is CASSVAIRGGGELFF.

This clonotype appeared many times. This chain uses TRBV10-3 with TRBJ2-1; 14 bases align to TRBD2. Trimming at V came to 2 bases and at J to 8 bases, leaving 2 bases not matched to a gene. This CDR3 comprises 15 residues. Germline values: CDR1 ENHRY, CDR2 SYGVKD. The CDR3 sequence: CAISEPTSGRDEQFF. Written as DNA, the CDR3 is TGTGCCATCAGTGAGCCGACTAGCGGGAGGGATGAGCAGTTCTTC.

This clonotype was picked up many times. J is TRBJ1-6 and V is TRBV20-1, with 8 nucleotides matching TRBD1. Germline-derived CDR1 and CDR2 are DFQATT and SNEGSKA (reference sequence). The junction had 2 bases not matched to a gene; V was cut back by 4 bases and J by 3 bases. The CDR3 loop spans 14 amino acids. CDR3 in DNA: TGCAGTGCTACTACAGGGGGCTATAATTCACCCCTCCACTTT. Translated: CSATTGGYNSPLHF.

Comments on this clonotype: A much larger clone is a single base away; this may be a read error. This sequence joins TRBV7-3 and TRBJ1-6; D perhaps matches TRBD1 (5 bases). Per the germline V gene, CDR1 is SGHTA and CDR2 is FQGTGA. The CDR3 spans 14 residues. This CDR3 is CAGSISGTNSPLHF. CDR3 sequence (DNA): TGTGCCGGCAGCATATCCGGGACTAATTCACCCCTCCACTTT.

This clonotype was observed many times. The chain carries TRBV12-3 or TRBV12-4 and TRBJ2-5; no clear D. Deletions cut 3 bases from V and 3 bases from J, with 5 bases between. CDR3 size: 12 residues. The CDR3 here is CASSFRKETQYF. CDR3 nucleotide sequence: TGTGCCAGCAGTTTCAGGAAAGAGACCCAGTACTTC.

This clonotype was detected many times. CDR3 DNA: TGCAGCGTTGAAGGATTCGGGGGGGTGAACACTGAAGCTTTCTTT. This gives the protein CSVEGFGGVNTEAFF. V and J are TRBV29-1 and TRBJ1-1; weak D call: TRBD1 (5 bases). The CDR3 loop spans 15 amino acids. CDR1 and CDR2 (germline): SQVTM, ANQGSEA. The V and J ends lost 1 base and 0 bases respectively, with 12 bases between them.

Only one count was recorded for this clonotype. A junction boundary mismatches the germline segment, possibly from a read error. The chain has TRBV5-1 and TRBJ1-2; D is possibly TRBD1 (6 bases). Germline V gene lookup returns CDR1 SGHRS and CDR2 YFSETQ. There are 16 residues in the CDR3. The CDR3 nucleotides read TGCGACAGCAGGAGGGTACAGGGCCCATTACTCTATGGCTACACCTTC. Its protein is CDSRRVQGPLLYGYTF.

This clonotype has at least ten counts. The CDR3 loop is CASSLDTSSEGYTF. Written as DNA, the CDR3 is TGTGCCAGCAGCTTGGACACCTCCTCGGAGGGCTACACCTTC. The V gene is TRBV5-8, the J gene TRBJ1-2; D is unresolved. The CDR3 sequence is 14 residues long. The V end lost 0 bases, the J end lost 8 bases, and 14 bases lay between the germline ends. CDR1 and CDR2 (germline): SGHTS, YDEGEE.

In this sample, this clonotype turned up many times. This sequence joins TRBV27 and TRBJ2-1; TRBD2 matches at 10 bases. The junction had 14 bases not matched to a gene; V was cut back by 4 bases and J by 8 bases. CDR1 and CDR2 from the germline V gene are MNHEY and SMNVEV (reference sequence). This CDR3 is built from 17 residues. This CDR3 is CASSSHSSGSGGDEQFF. CDR3 coding DNA: TGTGCCAGCAGTTCACACTCTAGCGGGAGCGGGGGCGATGAGCAGTTCTTC.

A few counts support this clonotype. The chain has TRBV28 and TRBJ1-4, with 9 nucleotides matching TRBD1. V shed 1 base, J shed 2 bases, and the junction held 14 bases outside the gene matches. Per germline, CDR1 MDHEN and CDR2 SYDVKM. The length of the CDR3 is 20 residues. CDR3 in amino acids: CASSLFDPRDRVRTNEKLFF. CDR3 in DNA: TGTGCCAGCAGTTTATTCGACCCTCGGGACAGGGTGAGGACTAATGAAAAACTGTTTTTT. Filled out from reference TRBV28 and TRBJ1-4, the complete variable domain reads DVKVTQSSRYLVKRTGEKVFLECVQDMDHENMFWYRQDPGLGLRLIYFSYDVKMKEKGDIPEGYSVSREKKERFSLILESASTNQTSMYLCASSLFDPRDRVRTNEKLFFGSGTQLSVL.

This clonotype has at least ten counts. The DNA of the CDR3 is TGCGCCAGCAGCCAGTGGGACAGCTCTGGAAACACCATATATTTT. Translation: CASSQWDSSGNTIYF. The chain employs TRBV5-1 and TRBJ1-3, with 7 nucleotides matching TRBD1. The CDR3 contains 15 residues. Germline CDR1 is SGHRS and CDR2 is YFSETQ. With 4 bases clipped from V and 0 bases from J, the junction kept 4 bases outside the gene matches.

At least ten counts were recorded for this clonotype. CDR3 DNA: TGTGCCAGCAGTTGGTCGGGGGCCGGGGAGCTGTTTTTT. The encoded protein is CASSWSGAGELFF. The chain employs TRBV27 and TRBJ2-2, with a tentative D call TRBD2 (6 bases). Trimming took off 4 bases at V and 6 bases at J, with 9 bases between the two ends. The CDR3 contains 13 residues. CDR1 MNHEY and CDR2 SMNVEV come from the germline V gene (reference sequence).

This clonotype was seen at least ten times. The chain is built from TRBV7-2 and TRBJ2-3, with D possibly being TRBD2 (6 bases). The CDR3 spans 15 residues. Per the germline V gene, CDR1 is SGHTA and CDR2 is FQGNSA. The V end was cut by 2 bases, the J end by 0 bases, with 9 bases between. The DNA for the CDR3 is TGTGCCAGCAGCTTAATAGCGGCTAGCACAGATACGCAGTATTTT. It translates to CASSLIAASTDTQYF.